Listed here is a single TCR beta chain. Its antigen target is currently unknown. Qualities for individual bases were not recorded, and no much larger clone is one base off. This specimen's time point label, per the study, means: progressive disease on ibrutinib. For TCR beta library preparation, approximately 2 micrograms of genomic DNA were extracted from the cryopreserved PBMCs. High-throughput TCR beta sequencing was performed on longitudinal blood samples from CLL patients receiving ibrutinib monotherapy. Patients were enrolled in a phase 2 open-label single-center ibrutinib monotherapy trial. On a MiSeq, deep resolution sequencing aimed for a depth between 1 in 1 million and 1 in 200,000 T cells, with each clonotype covered 10x on average. The immunoSEQ hsTCRB Kit was used to generate TCR beta libraries. The published analysis was carried out like this. The data were analyzed with ImmunoSEQ Analyzer and ImmunoSEQ Data Assistant, and V, D and J gene assignments followed IMGT definitions. Clonality was computed as one minus normalized Shannon entropy of productive rearrangement frequencies, ranging from 0 to 1. Only overrepresented clonotypes making up at least 0.05% of each patient's repertoire were included in the public clonotype analysis. Repertoires from roughly 13 age-matched healthy donors in immuneACCESS were used as clonality controls. TCRdb retrieved this table from immuneACCESS and kept in-frame rearrangements only. Not all clones are present; in checked studies, unresolved V genes account for under half, and no reason is known for the remainder. D and trimming were read from the DNA, whereas the V and J calls and clone size are those reported in that table. Across this sample there are about 35,000 clones, with roughly two thirds seen only once. The top ten clones comprise over 15% of the sample.

The data are from a study of cytotoxic CD8 clonotypes in ibrutinib-treated CLL (dated by TCRdb to the early 2020s). With regard to the full study: The cohort was composed of under 12 relapsed/refractory and roughly 16 treatment-naive patients; IGHV unmutated status was identified in fewer than 18 patients. Partial responses were observed in around 25 patients and complete responses in 2; after a median follow-up of roughly 72 months, remission was maintained in 15 or so patients and progression was observed in approximately twelve. Samples at response were collected after a median of 12 months of treatment, with a range of about 6 to 36 months. An average of around 250,000 productive templates and some 100,000 productive rearrangements was obtained per sample. Longitudinal samples were available for about 30% of the roughly 86 trial participants. Cryopreserved peripheral blood mononuclear cells were obtained before treatment, at response, and at either sustained remission or disease progression. All remission and progressive disease samples were collected while patients were still receiving ibrutinib.

Findings and caveats that apply to the study as a whole: Sampling times were not matched between sustained-remission and progressing patients, and lymph node repertoires were not studied. Public clonotypes were rare and either shrank or stayed stable during treatment, and the rise in clonality at ibrutinib response reflected expansion of private clonotypes. At baseline, clonality was higher than in age-matched healthy donors and showed a strong correlation with circulating CD8+ T-cell counts. At ibrutinib response clonality went up, during sustained remission it held steady, and at progression it dropped back toward baseline.

CDR1 and CDR2 were assigned from the germline V gene as SGHRS and YFSETQ. The CDR3 spans 16 residues, from the cysteine through the phenylalanine. The only DNA kept is the CDR3, 48 bases in frame from the first base. Trimmed from V: 3 bases; trimmed from J: 4 bases; junction bases lacking a gene match: 11. The chain is made from TRBV5-1 and TRBJ1-1; 8 junctional bases match TRBD1. This TCR came from a human donor with chronic lymphocytic leukemia. The sequences come from PBMCs, collected at disease progression, from a patient treated with ibrutinib. The nucleotide sequence reads TGCGCCAGCAGCTCGATACCGACAGGGGTCGTCACTGAAGCTTTCTTT. This codes for CASSSIPTGVVTEAFF.